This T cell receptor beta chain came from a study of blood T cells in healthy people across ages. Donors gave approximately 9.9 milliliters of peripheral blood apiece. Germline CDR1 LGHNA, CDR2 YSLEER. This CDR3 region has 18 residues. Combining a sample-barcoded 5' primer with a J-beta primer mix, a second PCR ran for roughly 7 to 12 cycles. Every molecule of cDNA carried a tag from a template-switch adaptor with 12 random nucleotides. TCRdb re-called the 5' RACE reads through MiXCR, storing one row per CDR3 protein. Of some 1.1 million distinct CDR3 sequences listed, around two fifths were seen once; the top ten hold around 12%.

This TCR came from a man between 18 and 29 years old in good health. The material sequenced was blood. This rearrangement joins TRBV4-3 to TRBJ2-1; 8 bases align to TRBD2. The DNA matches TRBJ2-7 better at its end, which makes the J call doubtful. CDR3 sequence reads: CASSPSVALAGSYNEQYF. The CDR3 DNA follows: TGCGCCAGCAGCCCCAGTGTGGCTCTAGCGGGCTCCTACAATGAGCAGTACTTC.